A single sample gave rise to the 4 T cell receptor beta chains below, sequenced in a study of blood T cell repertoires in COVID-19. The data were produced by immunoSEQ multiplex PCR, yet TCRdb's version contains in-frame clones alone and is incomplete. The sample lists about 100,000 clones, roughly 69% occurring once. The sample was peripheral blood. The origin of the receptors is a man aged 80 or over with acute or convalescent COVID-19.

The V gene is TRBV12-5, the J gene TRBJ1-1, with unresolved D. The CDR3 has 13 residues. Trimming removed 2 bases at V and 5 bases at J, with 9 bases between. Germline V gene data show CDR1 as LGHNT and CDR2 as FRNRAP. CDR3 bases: TGTGCTAGTGGTTTGATAGGGAGGACTGAAGCTTTCTTT. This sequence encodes CASGLIGRTEAFF.

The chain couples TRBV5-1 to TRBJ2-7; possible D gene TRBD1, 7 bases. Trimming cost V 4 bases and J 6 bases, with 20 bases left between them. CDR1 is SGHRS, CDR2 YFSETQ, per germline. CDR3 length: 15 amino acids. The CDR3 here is CASSKGLTGFSEQYF. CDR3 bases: TGCGCCAGCAGCAAGGGACTGACAGGGTTCAGCGAGCAGTACTTC.

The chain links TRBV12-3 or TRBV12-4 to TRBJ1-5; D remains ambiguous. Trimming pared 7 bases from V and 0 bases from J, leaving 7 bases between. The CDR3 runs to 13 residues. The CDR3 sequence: CASIAGSNQPQHF. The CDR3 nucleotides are TGTGCCAGCATAGCTGGTAGCAATCAGCCCCAGCATTTT.

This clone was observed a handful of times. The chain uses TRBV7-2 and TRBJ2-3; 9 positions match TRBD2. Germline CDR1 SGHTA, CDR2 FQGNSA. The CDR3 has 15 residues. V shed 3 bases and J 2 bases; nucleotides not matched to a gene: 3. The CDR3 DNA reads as TGTGCCAGCAGCTTCCGCGGGAGGGCCACAGATACGCAGTATTTT. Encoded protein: CASSFRGRATDTQYF.